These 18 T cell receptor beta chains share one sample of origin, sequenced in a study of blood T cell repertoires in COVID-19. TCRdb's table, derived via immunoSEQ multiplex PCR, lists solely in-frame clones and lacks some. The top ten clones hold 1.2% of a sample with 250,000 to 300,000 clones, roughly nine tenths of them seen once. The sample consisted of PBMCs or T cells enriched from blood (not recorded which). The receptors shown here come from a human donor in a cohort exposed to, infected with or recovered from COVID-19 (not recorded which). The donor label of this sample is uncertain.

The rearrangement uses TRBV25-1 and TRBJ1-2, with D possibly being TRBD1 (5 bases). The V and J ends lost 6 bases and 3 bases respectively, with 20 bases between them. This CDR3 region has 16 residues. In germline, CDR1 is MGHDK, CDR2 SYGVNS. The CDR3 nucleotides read TGTGCCAGCAGCCCAATGGGGGGAACAGCGGACTATGGCTACACCTTC. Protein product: CASSPMGGTADYGYTF.

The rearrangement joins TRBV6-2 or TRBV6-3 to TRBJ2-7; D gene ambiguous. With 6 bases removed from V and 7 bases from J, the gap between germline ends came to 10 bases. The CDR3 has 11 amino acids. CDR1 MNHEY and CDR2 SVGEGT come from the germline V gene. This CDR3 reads CASSNLMEQYF. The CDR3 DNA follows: TGTGCCAGCAGCAACTTAATGGAGCAGTACTTC.

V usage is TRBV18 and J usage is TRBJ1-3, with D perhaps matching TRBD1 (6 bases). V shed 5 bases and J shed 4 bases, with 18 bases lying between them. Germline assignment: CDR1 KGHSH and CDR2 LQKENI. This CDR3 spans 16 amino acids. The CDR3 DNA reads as TGTGCCAGCTCAACCAGGACAGTATCGTCGGGAAACACCATATATTTT. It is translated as CASSTRTVSSGNTIYF. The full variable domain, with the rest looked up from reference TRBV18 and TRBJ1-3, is NAGVMQNPRHLVRRRGQEARLRCSPMKGHSHVYWYRQLPEEGLKFMVYLQKENIIDESGMPKERFSAEFPKEGPSILRIQQVVRGDSAAYFCASSTRTVSSGNTIYFGEGSWLTVV.

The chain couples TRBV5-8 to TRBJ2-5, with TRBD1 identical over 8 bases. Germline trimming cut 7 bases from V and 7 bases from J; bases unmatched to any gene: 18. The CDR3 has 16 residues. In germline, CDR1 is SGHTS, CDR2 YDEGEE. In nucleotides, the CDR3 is TGTGCCAGCGACCTCCTCGGACAGGGACCCCCAGGGACCCAGTACTTC. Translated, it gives CASDLLGQGPPGTQYF.

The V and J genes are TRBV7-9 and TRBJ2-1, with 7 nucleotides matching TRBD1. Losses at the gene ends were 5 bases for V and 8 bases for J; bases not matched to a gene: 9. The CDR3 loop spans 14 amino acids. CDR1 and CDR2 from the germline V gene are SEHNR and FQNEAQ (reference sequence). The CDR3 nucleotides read TGTGCCAGCAGCACCTCACAGGGGTGGTATGAGCAGTTCTTC. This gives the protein CASSTSQGWYEQFF.

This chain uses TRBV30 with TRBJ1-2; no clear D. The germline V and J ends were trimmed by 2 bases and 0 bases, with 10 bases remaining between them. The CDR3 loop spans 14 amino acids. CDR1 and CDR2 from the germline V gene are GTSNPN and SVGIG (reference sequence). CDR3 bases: TGTGCCTGGAGTTACTGGGGAGCTAACTATGGCTACACCTTC. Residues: CAWSYWGANYGYTF.

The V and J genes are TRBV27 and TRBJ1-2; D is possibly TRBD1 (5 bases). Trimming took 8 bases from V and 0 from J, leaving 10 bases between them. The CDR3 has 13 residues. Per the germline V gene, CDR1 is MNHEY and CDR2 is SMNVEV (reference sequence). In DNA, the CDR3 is TGTGCCAGCCGTTGGGGGGCTAACTATGGCTACACCTTC. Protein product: CASRWGANYGYTF.

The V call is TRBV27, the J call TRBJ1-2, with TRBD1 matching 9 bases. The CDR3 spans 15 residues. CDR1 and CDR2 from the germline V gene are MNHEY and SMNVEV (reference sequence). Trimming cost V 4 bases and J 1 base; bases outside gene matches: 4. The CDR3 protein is CASSSGTGLNYGYTF. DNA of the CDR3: TGTGCCAGCAGTTCCGGGACAGGGCTTAACTATGGCTACACCTTC.

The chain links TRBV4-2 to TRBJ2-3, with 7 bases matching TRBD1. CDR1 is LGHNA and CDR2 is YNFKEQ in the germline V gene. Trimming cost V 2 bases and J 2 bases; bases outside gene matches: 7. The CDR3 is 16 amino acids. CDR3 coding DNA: TGTGCCAGCAGCCAATCGGAAACAGGGGCCACAGATACGCAGTATTTT. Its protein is CASSQSETGATDTQYF.

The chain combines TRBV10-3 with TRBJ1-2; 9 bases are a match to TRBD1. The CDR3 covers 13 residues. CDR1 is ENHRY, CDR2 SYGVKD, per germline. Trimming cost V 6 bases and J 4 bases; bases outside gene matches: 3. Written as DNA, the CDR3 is TGTGCCATCAGGGGACAGGGCAGCTATGGCTACACCTTC. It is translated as CAIRGQGSYGYTF.

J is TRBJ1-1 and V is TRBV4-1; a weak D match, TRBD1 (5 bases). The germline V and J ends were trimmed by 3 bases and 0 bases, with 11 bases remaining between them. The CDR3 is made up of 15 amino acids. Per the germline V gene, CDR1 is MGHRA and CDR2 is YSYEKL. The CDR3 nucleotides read TGCGCCAGCAGCCAGGATACAGGATTGAACACTGAAGCTTTCTTT. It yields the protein CASSQDTGLNTEAFF.

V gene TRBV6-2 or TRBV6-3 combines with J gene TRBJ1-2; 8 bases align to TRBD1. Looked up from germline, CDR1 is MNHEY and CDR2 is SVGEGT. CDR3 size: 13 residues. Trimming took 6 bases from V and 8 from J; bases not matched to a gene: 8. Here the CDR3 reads CASSRGQGEGYTF. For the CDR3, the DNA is TGTGCCAGCAGCCGCGGACAGGGTGAGGGCTACACCTTC.

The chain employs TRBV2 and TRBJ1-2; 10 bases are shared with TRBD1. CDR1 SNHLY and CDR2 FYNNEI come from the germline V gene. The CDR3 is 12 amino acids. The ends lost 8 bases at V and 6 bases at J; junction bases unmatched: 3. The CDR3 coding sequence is TGTGCCAGCGACGGGACAGGGGATGGCTACACCTTC. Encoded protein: CASDGTGDGYTF.

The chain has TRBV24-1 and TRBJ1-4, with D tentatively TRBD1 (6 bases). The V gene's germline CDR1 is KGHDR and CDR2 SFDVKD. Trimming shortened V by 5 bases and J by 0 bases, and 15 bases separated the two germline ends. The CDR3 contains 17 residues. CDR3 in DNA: TGTGCCACCAGTGGCCGGGACACGACTGCAACTAATGAAAAACTGTTTTTT. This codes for CATSGRDTTATNEKLFF.

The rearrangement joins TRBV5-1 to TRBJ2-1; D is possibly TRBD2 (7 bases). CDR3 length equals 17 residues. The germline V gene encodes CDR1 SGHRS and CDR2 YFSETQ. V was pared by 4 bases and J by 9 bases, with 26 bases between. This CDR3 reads CASSPTSLWGGAFEQFF. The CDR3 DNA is TGCGCCAGCAGCCCAACCTCCCTTTGGGGGGGGGCCTTTGAGCAGTTCTTC.

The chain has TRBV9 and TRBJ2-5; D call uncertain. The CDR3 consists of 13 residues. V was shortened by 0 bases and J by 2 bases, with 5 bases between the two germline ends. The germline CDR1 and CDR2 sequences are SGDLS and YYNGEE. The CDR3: CASSVGLQETQYF. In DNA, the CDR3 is TGTGCCAGCAGCGTAGGACTTCAAGAGACCCAGTACTTC.

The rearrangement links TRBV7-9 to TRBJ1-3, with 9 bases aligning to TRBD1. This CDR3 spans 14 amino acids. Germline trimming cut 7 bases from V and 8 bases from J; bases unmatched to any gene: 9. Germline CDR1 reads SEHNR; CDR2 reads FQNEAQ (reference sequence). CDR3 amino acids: CASNPRTGEDTIYF. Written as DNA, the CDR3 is TGTGCCAGCAACCCGCGGACAGGGGAGGACACCATATATTTT.

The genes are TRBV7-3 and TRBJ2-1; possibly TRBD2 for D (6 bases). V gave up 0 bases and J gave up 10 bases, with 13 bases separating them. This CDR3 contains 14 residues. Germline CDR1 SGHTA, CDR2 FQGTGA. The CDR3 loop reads CASSLTGRPDEQFF. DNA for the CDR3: TGTGCCAGCAGCTTAACGGGGAGGCCGGACGAGCAGTTCTTC.